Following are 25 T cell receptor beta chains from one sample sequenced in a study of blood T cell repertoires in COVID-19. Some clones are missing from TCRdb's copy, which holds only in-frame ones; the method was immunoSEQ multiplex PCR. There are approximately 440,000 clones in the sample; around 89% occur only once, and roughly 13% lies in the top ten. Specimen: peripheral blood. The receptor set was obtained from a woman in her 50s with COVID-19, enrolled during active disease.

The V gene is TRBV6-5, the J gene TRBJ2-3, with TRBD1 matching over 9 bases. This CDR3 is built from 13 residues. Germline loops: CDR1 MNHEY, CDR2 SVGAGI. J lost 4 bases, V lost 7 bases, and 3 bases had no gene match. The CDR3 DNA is TGTGCCAGCAAAAGGGACAGGGCAGATACGCAGTATTTT. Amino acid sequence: CASKRDRADTQYF.

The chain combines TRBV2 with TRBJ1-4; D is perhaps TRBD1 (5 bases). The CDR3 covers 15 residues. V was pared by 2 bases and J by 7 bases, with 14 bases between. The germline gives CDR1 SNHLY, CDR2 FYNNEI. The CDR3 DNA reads TGTGCCAGCAGTGAACCCGGCAGGAGGGGTGAAAAACTGTTTTTT. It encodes CASSEPGRRGEKLFF.

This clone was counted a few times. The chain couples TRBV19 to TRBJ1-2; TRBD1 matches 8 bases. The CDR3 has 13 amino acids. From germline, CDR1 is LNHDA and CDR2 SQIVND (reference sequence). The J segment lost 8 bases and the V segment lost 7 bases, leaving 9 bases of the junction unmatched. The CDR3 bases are TGTGCCAGTAACCTCGGACAGGGCCAGGGCTACACCTTC. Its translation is CASNLGQGQGYTF. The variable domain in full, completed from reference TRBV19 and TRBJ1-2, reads DGGITQSPKYLFRKEGQNVTLSCEQNLNHDAMYWYRQDPGQGLRLIYYSQIVNDFQKGDIAEGYSVSREKKESFPLTVTSAQKNPTAFYLCASNLGQGQGYTFGSGTRLTVV.

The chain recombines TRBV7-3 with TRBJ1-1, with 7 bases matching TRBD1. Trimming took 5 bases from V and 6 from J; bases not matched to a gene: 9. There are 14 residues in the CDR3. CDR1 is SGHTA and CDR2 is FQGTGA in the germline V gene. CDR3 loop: CASSAEQGSPEAFF. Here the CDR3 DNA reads TGTGCCAGCAGCGCCGAACAGGGGTCCCCTGAAGCTTTCTTT.

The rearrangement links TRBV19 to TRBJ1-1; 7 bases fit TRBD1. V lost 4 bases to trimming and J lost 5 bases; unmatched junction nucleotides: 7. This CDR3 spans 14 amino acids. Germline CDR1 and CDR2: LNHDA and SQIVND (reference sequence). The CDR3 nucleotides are TGTGCCAGTAGTAGTACAGGGGACGAGACTGAAGCTTTCTTT. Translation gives CASSSTGDETEAFF. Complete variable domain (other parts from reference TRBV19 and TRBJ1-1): DGGITQSPKYLFRKEGQNVTLSCEQNLNHDAMYWYRQDPGQGLRLIYYSQIVNDFQKGDIAEGYSVSREKKESFPLTVTSAQKNPTAFYLCASSSTGDETEAFFGQGTRLTVV.

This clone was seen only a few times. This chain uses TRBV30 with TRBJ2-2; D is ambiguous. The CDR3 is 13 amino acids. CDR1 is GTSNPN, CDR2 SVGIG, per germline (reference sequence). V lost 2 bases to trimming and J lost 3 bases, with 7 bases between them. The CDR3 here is CAWSPEYTGELFF. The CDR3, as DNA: TGTGCCTGGAGTCCCGAGTACACCGGGGAGCTGTTTTTT.

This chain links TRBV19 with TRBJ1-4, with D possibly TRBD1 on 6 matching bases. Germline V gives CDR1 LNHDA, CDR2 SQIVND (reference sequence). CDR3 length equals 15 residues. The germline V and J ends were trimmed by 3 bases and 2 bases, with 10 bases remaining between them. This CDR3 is CASSIYRDTNEKLFF. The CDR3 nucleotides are TGTGCCAGTAGTATTTACAGGGACACTAATGAAAAACTGTTTTTT.

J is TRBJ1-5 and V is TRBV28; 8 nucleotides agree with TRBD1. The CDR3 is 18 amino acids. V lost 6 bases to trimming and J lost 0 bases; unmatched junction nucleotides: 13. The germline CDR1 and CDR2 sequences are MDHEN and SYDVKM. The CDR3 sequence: CASRYNRGVKHSNQPQHF. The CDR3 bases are TGTGCCAGCAGATATAACAGGGGGGTGAAGCATAGCAATCAGCCCCAGCATTTT.

The CDR3 loop is CASSLDGTDNSPLHF. For the CDR3, the DNA is TGTGCCAGCAGCTTAGATGGGACAGATAATTCACCCCTCCACTTT. The V call is TRBV7-8, the J call TRBJ1-6; 7 nucleotides line up with TRBD1. J lost 5 bases, V lost 1 base, and 2 bases had no gene match. Germline values: CDR1 SGHVS, CDR2 FQNEAQ. The CDR3 is 15 amino acids.

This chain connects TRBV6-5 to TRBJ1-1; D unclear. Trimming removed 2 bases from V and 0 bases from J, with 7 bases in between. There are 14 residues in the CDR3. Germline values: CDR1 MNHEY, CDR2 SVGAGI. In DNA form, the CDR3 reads TGTGCCAGCAGTTACGGGAGGATGAACACTGAAGCTTTCTTT. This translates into CASSYGRMNTEAFF.

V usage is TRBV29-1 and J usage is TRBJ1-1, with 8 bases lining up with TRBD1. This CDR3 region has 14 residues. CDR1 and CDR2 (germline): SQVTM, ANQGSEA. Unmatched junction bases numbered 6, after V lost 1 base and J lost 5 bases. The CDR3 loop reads CSVEVDRVGTEAFF. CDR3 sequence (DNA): TGCAGCGTTGAAGTGGACAGGGTAGGGACTGAAGCTTTCTTT.

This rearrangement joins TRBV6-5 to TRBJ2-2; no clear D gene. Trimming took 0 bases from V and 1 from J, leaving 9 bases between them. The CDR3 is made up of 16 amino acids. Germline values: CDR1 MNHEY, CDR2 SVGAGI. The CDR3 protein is CASSYSSHGNTGELFF. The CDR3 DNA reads TGTGCCAGCAGTTACTCGAGTCACGGGAACACCGGGGAGCTGTTTTTT.

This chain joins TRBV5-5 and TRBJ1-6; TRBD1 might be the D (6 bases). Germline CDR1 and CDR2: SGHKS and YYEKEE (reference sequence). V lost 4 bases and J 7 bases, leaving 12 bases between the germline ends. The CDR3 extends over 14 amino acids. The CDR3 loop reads CASSQQGVNSPLHF. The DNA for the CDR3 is TGTGCCAGCAGCCAACAGGGTGTAAATTCACCCCTCCACTTT. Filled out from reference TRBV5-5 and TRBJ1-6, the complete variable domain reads DAGVTQSPTHLIKTRGQQVTLRCSPISGHKSVSWYQQVLGQGPQFIFQYYEKEERGRGNFPDRFSARQFPNYSSELNVNALLLGDSALYLCASSQQGVNSPLHFGNGTRLTVT.

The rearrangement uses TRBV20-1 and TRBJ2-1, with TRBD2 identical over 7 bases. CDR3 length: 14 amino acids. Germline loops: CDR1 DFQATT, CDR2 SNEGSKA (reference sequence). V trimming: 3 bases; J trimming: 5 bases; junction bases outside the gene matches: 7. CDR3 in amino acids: CSASVGGIDNEQFF. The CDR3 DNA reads TGCAGTGCTAGTGTCGGGGGGATCGACAATGAGCAGTTCTTC.

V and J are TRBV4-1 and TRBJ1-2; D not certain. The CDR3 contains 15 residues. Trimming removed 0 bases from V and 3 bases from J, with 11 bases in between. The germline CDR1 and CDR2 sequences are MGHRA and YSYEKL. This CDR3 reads CASSQEPGSHYGYTF. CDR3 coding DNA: TGCGCCAGCAGCCAAGAGCCAGGCTCGCACTATGGCTACACCTTC.

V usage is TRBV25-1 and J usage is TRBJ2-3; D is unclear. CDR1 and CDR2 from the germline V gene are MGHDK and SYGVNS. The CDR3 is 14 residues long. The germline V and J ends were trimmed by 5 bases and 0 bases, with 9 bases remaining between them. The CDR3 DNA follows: TGTGCCAGCAGTCTGGCCAGAAGCACAGATACGCAGTATTTT. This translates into CASSLARSTDTQYF.

The CDR3 nucleotides read TGTGCCAGTAGTACCACAGGGGACGAAACTGAAGCTTTCTTT. Its translation: CASSTTGDETEAFF. The chain recombines TRBV19 with TRBJ1-1; 7 bases are a match to TRBD1. The junction had 7 bases not matched to a gene; V was cut back by 4 bases and J by 5 bases. Germline lookup yields CDR1 LNHDA and CDR2 SQIVND (reference sequence). This CDR3 comprises 14 residues.

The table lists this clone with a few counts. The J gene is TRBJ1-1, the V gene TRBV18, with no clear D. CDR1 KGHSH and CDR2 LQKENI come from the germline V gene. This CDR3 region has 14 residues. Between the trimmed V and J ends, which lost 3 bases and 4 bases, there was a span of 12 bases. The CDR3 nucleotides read TGTGCCAGCTCACCCCCCGCAGGAAGCACTGAAGCTTTCTTT. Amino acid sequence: CASSPPAGSTEAFF.

CDR3 amino acids: CASRAQGGFGNIQYF. The CDR3 nucleotides read TGTGCCAGCAGGGCTCAGGGAGGGTTCGGAAACATTCAGTACTTC. V gene TRBV5-8 combines with J gene TRBJ2-4, with 7 bases that match TRBD2. The V gene's germline CDR1 is SGHTS and CDR2 YDEGEE. V trimming: 5 bases; J trimming: 6 bases; junction bases outside the gene matches: 11. The CDR3 sequence is 15 residues long.

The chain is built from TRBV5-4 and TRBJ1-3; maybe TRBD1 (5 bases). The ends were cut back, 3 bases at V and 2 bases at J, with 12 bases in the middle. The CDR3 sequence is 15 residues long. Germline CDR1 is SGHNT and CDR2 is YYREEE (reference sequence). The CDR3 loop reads CASSSSPGAGNTIYF. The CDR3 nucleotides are TGTGCCAGCAGCTCCTCTCCGGGGGCTGGAAACACCATATATTTT.

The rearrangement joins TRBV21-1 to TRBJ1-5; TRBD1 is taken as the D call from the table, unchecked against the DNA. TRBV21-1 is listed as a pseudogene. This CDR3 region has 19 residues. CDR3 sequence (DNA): TGTGCCAGCAGCAAAGCGCGGGGTCAGGGGGCGTCGAGCAATCAGCCCCAGCATTTT. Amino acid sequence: CASSKARGQGASSNQPQHF.

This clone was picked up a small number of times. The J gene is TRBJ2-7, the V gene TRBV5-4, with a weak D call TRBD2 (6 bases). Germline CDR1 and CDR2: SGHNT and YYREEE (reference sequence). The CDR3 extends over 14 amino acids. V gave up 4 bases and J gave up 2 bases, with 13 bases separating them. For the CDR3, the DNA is TGTGCCAGCAGCGTCGGGGGAAAACCCTACGAGCAGTACTTC. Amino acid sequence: CASSVGGKPYEQYF.

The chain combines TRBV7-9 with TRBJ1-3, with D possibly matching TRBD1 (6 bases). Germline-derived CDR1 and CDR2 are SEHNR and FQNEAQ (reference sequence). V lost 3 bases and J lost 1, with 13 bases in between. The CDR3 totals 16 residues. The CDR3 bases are TGTGCCAGCAGCTTCCAAGGGGGGGCATCTGGAAACACCATATATTTT. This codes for CASSFQGGASGNTIYF.

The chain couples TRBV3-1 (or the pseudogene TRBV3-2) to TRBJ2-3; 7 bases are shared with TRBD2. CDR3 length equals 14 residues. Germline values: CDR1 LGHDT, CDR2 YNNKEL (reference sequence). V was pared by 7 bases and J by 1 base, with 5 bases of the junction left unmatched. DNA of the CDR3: TGTGCCAGCAAAGTCAGCGGGGGCACAGATACGCAGTATTTT. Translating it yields CASKVSGGTDTQYF.

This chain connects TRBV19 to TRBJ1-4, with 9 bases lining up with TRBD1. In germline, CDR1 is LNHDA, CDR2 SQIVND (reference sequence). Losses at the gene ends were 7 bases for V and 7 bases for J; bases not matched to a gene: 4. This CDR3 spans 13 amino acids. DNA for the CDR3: TGTGCCAGTAACAGGGGGCGCGGTGAAAAACTGTTTTTT. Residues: CASNRGRGEKLFF.